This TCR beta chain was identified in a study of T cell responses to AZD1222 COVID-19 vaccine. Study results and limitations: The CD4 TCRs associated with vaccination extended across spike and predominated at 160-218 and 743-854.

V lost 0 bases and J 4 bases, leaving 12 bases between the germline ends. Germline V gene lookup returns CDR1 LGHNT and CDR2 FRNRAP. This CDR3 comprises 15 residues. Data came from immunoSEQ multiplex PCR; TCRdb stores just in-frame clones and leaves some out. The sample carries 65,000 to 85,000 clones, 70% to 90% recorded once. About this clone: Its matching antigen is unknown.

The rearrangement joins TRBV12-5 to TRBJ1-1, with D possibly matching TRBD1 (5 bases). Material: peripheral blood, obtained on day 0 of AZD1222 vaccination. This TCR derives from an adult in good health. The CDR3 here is CASGLVVGASTEAFF. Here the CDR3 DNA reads TGTGCTAGTGGTTTGGTTGTCGGGGCGAGCACTGAAGCTTTCTTT.